These 21 T cell receptor delta chains came from one sample sequenced in a study of gamma-delta T cells after stem cell transplantation (dated by TCRdb to about 2016). Libraries were prepared through RT-PCR. The sequencing machine was an Illumina MiSeq. In TCRdb, clones were called once more from the public reads by CATT, and rows of identical DNA were later combined. This sample comprises thousands of delta-chain clones, around 4.3% of them detected only once. Clones ranked in the top ten supply about 15% of the sample. The sample comprised gamma-delta T cells. The receptors stem from a human donor. It is not recorded whose cells these are; they may come from a transplant donor.

The V and J genes are TRDV2 and TRDJ1, with 12 positions matching TRDD3. Trimming removed 3 bases from V and 0 bases from J; junction bases left unmatched: 7. The CDR3 loop spans 17 amino acids. The V gene's germline CDR1 is GEAIGNYY and CDR2 EKD. CDR3 loop: CACDPLGDTRYTDKLIF. In DNA, the CDR3 is TGTGCCTGTGACCCACTGGGGGATACCCGGTACACCGATAAACTCATCTTT.

This clone was recorded a few times. The rearrangement uses TRDV2 and TRDJ3; TRDD3 matches 11 bases. Germline CDR1 GEAIGNYY, CDR2 EKD. This CDR3 has 19 amino acids. V trimming: 3 bases; J trimming: 5 bases; junction bases outside the gene matches: 11. CDR3 protein: CACDHTTGGYARDTRQMFF. As DNA, the CDR3 is TGTGCCTGTGACCATACGACTGGGGGATATGCCCGGGACACCCGACAGATGTTTTTC.

J is TRDJ1 and V is TRDV2; TRDD3 matches at 12 bases. CDR1 and CDR2 from the germline V gene are GEAIGNYY and EKD. The V gene end was trimmed by 3 bases and the J gene end by 7 bases; junction bases not matched to a gene: 14. The CDR3 has 17 amino acids. For the CDR3, the DNA is TGTGCCTGTGACCCACTGGGGGATACAGAAGGGACGGGTAAACTCATCTTT. Translated: CACDPLGDTEGTGKLIF.

A few counts support this clone. This chain uses TRDV1 with TRDJ1; D not resolved. CDR3 size: 15 residues. Germline V gene sequence: CDR1 TSWWSYY, CDR2 QGS. V was cut by 2 bases and J by 3 bases, with 13 bases left in between. The CDR3 DNA reads TGTGCTCTTGGGGAAGGGTACTTTCCGTCCGATAAACTCATCTTT. This codes for CALGEGYFPSDKLIF.

Regarding this clone: A far larger clone is one nucleotide away, so this likely arose from a read error. The chain recombines TRDV2 with TRDJ2; 7 nucleotides agree with TRDD3. The CDR3 covers 15 residues. Looked up from germline, CDR1 is GEAIGNYY and CDR2 is EKD. The CDR3 nucleotides read TGTGCCTGTGACACCCTGGGGGCGACCTCAGCACAACCCTTCTTT. Translated, it gives CACDTLGATSAQPFF.

A word on this clone: A much bigger clone sits one base away, suggesting this may be a read error. CDR3 region: CACDTVERGLGEEMGTYTDKLIF. For the CDR3, the DNA is TGTGCCTGTGACACCGTAGAGCGAGGACTGGGGGAAGAAATGGGGACGTACACCGATAAACTCATCTTT. The chain couples TRDV2 to TRDJ1, with 9 bases lining up with TRDD3. CDR3 size: 23 residues. Germline V gives CDR1 GEAIGNYY, CDR2 EKD. Losses at the gene ends were 0 bases for V and 0 bases for J; bases not matched to a gene: 25.

This clone is judged large (0.1 to 1%). The sample contains more than one DNA sequence encoding this CDR3. The chain recombines TRDV2 with TRDJ1; 7 bases are shared with TRDD3. The germline V gene has CDR1 GEAIGNYY and CDR2 EKD. J was trimmed by 0 bases and V by 0 bases; bases with no gene match: 12. The CDR3 spans 18 residues. The CDR3 coding sequence is TGTGCCTGTGACACCATGCCTTCGACTGGGGAAGACACCGATAAACTCATCTTT. Translating gives CACDTMPSTGEDTDKLIF.

The chain employs TRDV2 and TRDJ3, with 11 bases matching TRDD3. Germline V gene data show CDR1 as GEAIGNYY and CDR2 as EKD. This CDR3 spans 20 amino acids. V dropped 1 base and J dropped 0; count of bases not matched to a gene: 7. CDR3 residues: CACDTLGDTGGSWDTRQMFF. The CDR3 DNA reads TGTGCCTGTGACACTCTGGGGGATACTGGCGGCTCCTGGGACACCCGACAGATGTTTTTC.

In its sample, this clone is medium-sized. V is TRDV2 and J is TRDJ1, with D tentatively TRDD3 (5 bases). CDR1 and CDR2 (germline): GEAIGNYY, EKD. This CDR3 has 14 residues. Trimming left V 2 bases short and J 2 bases short, with 11 bases between. The CDR3, as DNA: TGTGCCTGTGACAACCACATGGGGACCGATAAACTCATCTTT. It encodes CACDNHMGTDKLIF.

This clone was seen a few times. The V call is TRDV2, the J call TRDJ2; 8 nucleotides match TRDD3. The CDR3 loop spans 18 amino acids. V was clipped by 1 base and J by 0 bases; unmatched bases: 9. Germline assignment: CDR1 GEAIGNYY and CDR2 EKD. DNA for the CDR3: TGTGCCTGTGACACACTGACTGGGGGTCGAGCTTTGACAGCACAACTCTTCTTT. Amino acid sequence: CACDTLTGGRALTAQLFF.

The V call is TRDV2, the J call TRDJ1; 12 positions match TRDD3. Looked up from germline, CDR1 is GEAIGNYY and CDR2 is EKD. After removal of 2 bases from V and 7 bases from J, the junction contained 4 bases not matched to a gene. The CDR3 is made up of 14 amino acids. The CDR3 DNA follows: TGTGCCTGTGACATCCTGGGGGATACGGGTAAACTCATCTTT. It yields the protein CACDILGDTGKLIF.

CDR3 bases: TGTGCCTGTGACACCGCTGGGCTAGGGAGCTCCTGGGACACCCGACAGATGTTTTTC. Amino acids: CACDTAGLGSSWDTRQMFF. The chain carries TRDV2 and TRDJ3; D is possibly TRDD3 (5 bases). CDR3 size: 19 residues. Germline CDR1 and CDR2: GEAIGNYY and EKD. The V gene lost 0 bases and the J gene lost 0 bases, with 14 bases spanning the gap.

A word on this clone: A read error likely explains why the TCRdb protein, taken from a much larger clone, differs from this DNA's translation at residue 16; the protein shown is translated from the DNA. The V call is TRDV2, the J call TRDJ1, with TRDD3 matching over 11 bases. In germline, CDR1 is GEAIGNYY, CDR2 EKD. The CDR3 runs 18 residues. CDR3 amino acids: CACDTLVGGYAYTDKPIF. The CDR3 DNA sequence: TGTGCCTGTGACACCCTTGTTGGGGGATACGCGTACACCGATAAACCCATCTTT.

Details on this clone: Being one base from a much bigger clone, this may be a read error. The chain recombines TRDV2 with TRDJ1; 10 nucleotides align to TRDD3. CDR1 is GEAIGNYY, CDR2 EKD, per germline. This CDR3 is built from 20 residues. The CDR3 coding sequence is TGTGCCTGTGACCGACTTAAGGGGGATACGCTATACTCGTACACCGAGAAACTCATCTTT. Translation gives CACDRLKGDTLYSYTEKLIF.

By sample share, this clone is medium-sized. This rearrangement joins TRDV2 to TRDJ1; 11 nucleotides match TRDD3. CDR1 is GEAIGNYY, CDR2 EKD, per germline. The junction had 17 bases not matched to a gene; V was cut back by 2 bases and J by 1 base. The CDR3 contains 20 residues. This CDR3 reads CACDNPWGLGDTLSTDKLIF. The CDR3 region has the DNA TGTGCCTGTGACAATCCTTGGGGGCTGGGGGATACTTTGAGCACCGATAAACTCATCTTT.

In its sample, this clone ranks as medium-sized (0.01 to 0.1%). V gene TRDV2 combines with J gene TRDJ1; TRDD3 agrees at 10 bases. This CDR3 contains 23 residues. J was trimmed by 0 bases and V by 0 bases; bases with no gene match: 24. Germline V CDR1 and CDR2: GEAIGNYY, EKD. The CDR3 loop reads CACDTLTLLGDSLQPEYTDKLIF. As DNA, the CDR3 is TGTGCCTGTGACACCCTTACCCTACTGGGGGATTCCCTCCAACCCGAGTACACCGATAAACTCATCTTT.

Relative to its sample, this clone is medium-sized. The chain combines TRDV2 with TRDJ1; 12 nucleotides align to TRDD3. The CDR3 is 18 amino acids. Germline V gives CDR1 GEAIGNYY, CDR2 EKD. V dropped 0 bases and J dropped 5; count of bases not matched to a gene: 12. The chain's CDR3 is CACDTLALGDTARDKLIF. The CDR3 region has the DNA TGTGCCTGTGACACCCTTGCCCTGGGGGATACGGCCCGAGATAAACTCATCTTT.

As concerns this clone: This likely traces to a read error, being one base from a far larger clone. The CDR3 loop is CACDRLLGDTGTAQLIF. DNA for the CDR3: TGTGCCTGTGACCGATTACTGGGGGATACCGGGACAGCACAACTCATCTTT. The chain links TRDV2 to TRDJ1; 12 bases fit TRDD3. Germline V lookup: CDR1 GEAIGNYY, CDR2 EKD. This CDR3 is 17 amino acids long. Trimming at V came to 3 bases and at J to 9 bases, leaving 16 bases not matched to a gene.

Comment on this clone: TCRdb records a much larger clone's protein for this DNA, with a difference at residue 10 that likely arises from a read error; the protein given is the translation of the DNA. The V call is TRDV2, the J call TRDJ2; 7 bases agree with TRDD3. Germline CDR1 is GEAIGNYY and CDR2 is EKD. There are 18 residues in the CDR3. V lost 1 base and J lost 7; bases outside the gene matches: 17. Here the CDR3 DNA reads TGTGCCTGTGACACGTTGGAGACTGGGGATCCTTTTAGAGCACAACTCTTCTTT. It translates to CACDTLETGDPFRAQLFF.

This clone was counted only a few times. The protein held in TCRdb is that of a much larger clone and does not match this DNA's translation at residue 11, likely because of a read error; the protein shown is translated from the DNA. The DNA of the CDR3 is TGTGCCTGTGACACCGTCGGTACTGGGGGACTCTCCACCGATAAACTCATCTTT. As protein: CACDTVGTGGLSTDKLIF. The V gene is TRDV2, the J gene TRDJ1; 9 bases map to TRDD3. Germline values: CDR1 GEAIGNYY, CDR2 EKD. V gave up 0 bases and J gave up 1 base; unmatched junction bases: 11. This CDR3 is built from 18 residues.

This clone is large. This same CDR3 is encoded by further DNA sequences in the sample. The genes are TRDV2 and TRDJ1, with D perhaps matching TRDD3 (6 bases). Per germline, CDR1 GEAIGNYY and CDR2 EKD. V lost 0 bases, J lost 1 base, and 11 bases lay in between. CDR3 length: 15 residues. CDR3 in amino acids: CACDTLLGGTDKLIF. CDR3 coding DNA: TGTGCCTGTGACACCCTACTGGGTGGCACCGATAAACTCATCTTT.